Listed below are T cell receptor beta chains from one sample, sequenced in a study of T-cell memory formation after mild COVID-19. Via MiXCR, TCRdb re-called the 5' RACE reads, giving one row per CDR3 protein. The sample records some 97,000 distinct CDR3 sequences, around 10% being singletons. The sample was PBMCs or a T cell subset sorted from them (not recorded which). The receptors originated from a young man who had mild COVID-19 (a few samples of this study predate the infection). Cell type and time point are not known. Both conserved end residues are part of each CDR3. The D gene is left open where the match is weak. Where a row states a size, it is once, few, many or the class of an expanded clone; other rows omit it.

D | J | size | length | V | CDR3 | DNA
TRBD1 | TRBJ1-1 | . | 18 | TRBV5-1 | CASSLAGTVNLGDTEAFF | TGCGCCAGCAGCTTGGCGGGGACAGTAAACCTTGGGGACACTGAAGCTTTCTTT
. | TRBJ2-7 | . | 14 | TRBV9 | CASSGTGWGSEQYF | TGTGCCAGCAGCGGAACCGGATGGGGGTCCGAGCAGTACTTC
. | TRBJ1-2 | . | 12 | TRBV7-6 | CASGIGGTGYTF | TGTGCCAGCGGGATTGGGGGGACTGGCTACACCTTC
. | TRBJ1-5 | . | 15 | TRBV12-3/TRBV12-4 | CASSLLAGKNQPQHF | TGTGCCAGCAGTTTGTTGGCAGGGAAGAATCAGCCCCAGCATTTT
. | TRBJ2-1 | . | 13 | TRBV19 | CATRDLDEGEQFF | TGTGCCACAAGGGACCTCGATGAGGGTGAGCAGTTCTTC
TRBD2 | TRBJ2-5 | . | 16 | TRBV4-3 | CASSPHSGGDQETQYF | TGCGCCAGCAGCCCACACAGCGGGGGGGATCAAGAGACCCAGTACTTC
. | TRBJ2-5 | many | 13 | TRBV12-3/TRBV12-4 | CASSSESQETQYF | TGTGCCAGCAGTTCAGAGTCTCAAGAGACCCAGTACTTC
TRBD1 | TRBJ2-1 | . | 15 | TRBV7-2 | CASSRDRGSHNEQFF | TGTGCCAGCAGCCGGGACAGGGGCTCACACAATGAGCAGTTCTTC
. | TRBJ1-1 | few | 14 | TRBV13 | CASSTQGRGTEAFF | TGTGCCAGCAGCACACAGGGCCGGGGCACTGAAGCTTTCTTT
. | TRBJ2-5 | few | 15 | TRBV9 | CASSVGVGGEETQYF | TGTGCCAGCAGCGTAGGCGTTGGCGGGGAAGAGACCCAGTACTTC
TRBD1 | TRBJ1-2 | few | 15 | TRBV7-9 | CASSLADRDSKGYTF | TGTGCCAGCAGCTTAGCGGACCGGGACAGCAAGGGCTACACCTTC
. | TRBJ1-2 | few | 16 | TRBV4-2 | CASSQIQRPPVYGYTF | TGTGCCAGCAGCCAGATTCAAAGGCCCCCAGTTTATGGCTACACCTTC
TRBD2 | TRBJ2-1 | few | 14 | TRBV4-2 | CASSHGTSGGEQFF | TGTGCCAGCAGCCACGGGACTAGCGGGGGTGAGCAGTTCTTC
TRBD2 | TRBJ2-7 | . | 13 | TRBV12-3/TRBV12-4 | CASRIAGAREQYF | TGTGCCAGCAGAATAGCGGGAGCCCGCGAGCAGTACTTC
TRBD2 | TRBJ2-3 | few | 15 | TRBV3-1 | CASSQETSGQDTQYF | TGTGCCAGCAGCCAAGAAACTAGCGGACAGGATACGCAGTATTTT
. | TRBJ2-2 | . | 18 | TRBV7-2 | CASSFPARNEANTGELFF | TGTGCCAGCAGCTTCCCCGCTAGAAACGAAGCGAACACCGGGGAGCTGTTTTTT
. | TRBJ1-2 | few | 14 | TRBV6-5 | CASSQRTETYGYTF | TGTGCCAGCAGTCAAAGGACGGAAACCTATGGCTACACCTTC
TRBD1 | TRBJ2-2 | . | 14 | TRBV12-3/TRBV12-4 | CASSSGQITGELFF | TGTGCCAGCAGTTCGGGACAGATCACCGGGGAGCTGTTTTTT
. | TRBJ1-5 | few | 15 | TRBV7-9 | CASSQTQGRDQPQHF | TGTGCCAGCAGTCAAACCCAGGGTCGGGATCAGCCCCAGCATTTT
. | TRBJ2-2 | . | 13 | TRBV5-1 | CASSFPNTGELFF | TGCGCCAGCAGCTTTCCGAACACCGGGGAGCTGTTTTTT
. | TRBJ2-5 | . | 14 | TRBV7-3 | CASSLEPPQETQYF | TGTGCCAGCAGCCTAGAACCTCCCCAAGAGACCCAGTACTTC
TRBD2 | TRBJ2-1 | many | 20 | TRBV12-3/TRBV12-4 | CASTPSPGLAGGSSYNEQFF | TGTGCCAGCACGCCATCCCCGGGACTAGCGGGGGGGAGCTCCTACAATGAGCAGTTCTTC
TRBD2 | TRBJ2-4 | . | 17 | TRBV5-5 | CASSLRTSGGEYGIQYF | TGTGCCAGCAGCTTAAGGACTAGCGGGGGCGAGTACGGCATTCAGTACTTC
TRBD1 | TRBJ2-1 | few | 13 | TRBV11-1 | CASRGQGGNEQFF | TGTGCCAGCAGGGGACAGGGAGGGAATGAGCAGTTCTTC
TRBD1 | TRBJ1-1 | . | 15 | TRBV27 | CASSLDRGYWTEAFF | TGTGCCAGCAGCCTAGACAGGGGGTATTGGACTGAAGCTTTCTTT
. | TRBJ1-1 | few | 12 | TRBV6-2/TRBV6-3 | CASSTDSYEAFF | TGTGCCAGCAGTACCGACAGCTATGAAGCTTTCTTT
. | TRBJ2-7 | . | 14 | TRBV4-3 | CASSQVSGPYEQYF | TGCGCCAGCAGCCAAGTAAGCGGCCCCTACGAGCAGTACTTC
. | TRBJ1-3 | few | 15 | TRBV14 | CASSQAQLSGNTIYF | TGTGCCAGCAGCCAAGCACAGCTCTCCGGAAACACCATATATTTT
. | TRBJ2-2 | few | 14 | TRBV20-1 | CSARGHSNTGELFF | TGCAGTGCTAGAGGACACTCGAACACCGGGGAGCTGTTTTTT
TRBD2 | TRBJ2-3 | . | 16 | TRBV4-1 | CASSQRTSGGTDTQYF | TGCGCCAGCAGCCAACGGACTAGCGGGGGCACAGATACGCAGTATTTT
. | TRBJ2-5 | few | 14 | TRBV2 | CASDVGGGEETQYF | TGTGCCAGCGACGTGGGCGGAGGGGAAGAGACCCAGTACTTC
. | TRBJ2-7 | few | 13 | TRBV5-5 | CASSFGFSYEQYF | TGTGCCAGCAGCTTCGGGTTTTCCTACGAGCAGTACTTC
. | TRBJ2-3 | many | 14 | TRBV11-2 | CASSPPSRGDTQYF | TGTGCCAGCAGCCCCCCCTCCAGAGGAGATACGCAGTATTTT